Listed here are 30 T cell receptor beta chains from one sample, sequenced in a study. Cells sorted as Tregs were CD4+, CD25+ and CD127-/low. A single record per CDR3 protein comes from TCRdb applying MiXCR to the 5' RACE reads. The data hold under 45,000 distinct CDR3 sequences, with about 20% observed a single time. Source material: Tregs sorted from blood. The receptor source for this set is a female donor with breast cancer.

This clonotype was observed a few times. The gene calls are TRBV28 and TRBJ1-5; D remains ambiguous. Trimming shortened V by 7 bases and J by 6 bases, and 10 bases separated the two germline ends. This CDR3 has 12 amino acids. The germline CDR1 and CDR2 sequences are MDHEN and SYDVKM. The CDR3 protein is CASTGRTQPQHF. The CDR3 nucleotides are TGTGCCAGCACTGGCCGAACTCAGCCCCAGCATTTT.

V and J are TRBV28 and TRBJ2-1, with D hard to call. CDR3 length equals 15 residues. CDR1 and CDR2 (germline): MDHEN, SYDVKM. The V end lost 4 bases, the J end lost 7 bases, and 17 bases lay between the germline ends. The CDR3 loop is CASSSKSSSHNEQFF. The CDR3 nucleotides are TGTGCCAGCAGTTCAAAGTCCTCCAGCCATAATGAGCAGTTCTTC.

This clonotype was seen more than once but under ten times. CDR3 protein: CATSDSAGPADTQYF. CDR3 DNA: TGTGCCACCAGTGATTCTGCCGGACCGGCAGATACGCAGTATTTT. V usage is TRBV24-1 and J usage is TRBJ2-3; no definite D call. The V gene lost 2 bases and the J gene lost 4 bases, with 12 bases spanning the gap. The germline CDR1 and CDR2 sequences are KGHDR and SFDVKD. The CDR3 is 15 residues long.

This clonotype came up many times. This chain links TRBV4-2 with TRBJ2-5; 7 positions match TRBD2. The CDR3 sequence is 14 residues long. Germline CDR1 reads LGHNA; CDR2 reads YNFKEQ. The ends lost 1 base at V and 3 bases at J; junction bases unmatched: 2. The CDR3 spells CASSQGLAEETQYF. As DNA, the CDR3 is TGTGCCAGCAGCCAAGGCCTAGCGGAAGAGACCCAGTACTTC.

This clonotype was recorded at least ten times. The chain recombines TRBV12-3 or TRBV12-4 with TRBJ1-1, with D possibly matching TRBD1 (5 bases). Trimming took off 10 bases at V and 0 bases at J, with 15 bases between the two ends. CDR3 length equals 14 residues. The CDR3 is CATHRTAVNTEAFF. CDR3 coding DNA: TGTGCCACCCACAGGACGGCAGTGAACACTGAAGCTTTCTTT.

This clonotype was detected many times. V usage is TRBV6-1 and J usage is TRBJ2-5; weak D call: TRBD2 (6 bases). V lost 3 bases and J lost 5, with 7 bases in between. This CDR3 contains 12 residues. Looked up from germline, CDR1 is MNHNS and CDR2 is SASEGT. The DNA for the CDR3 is TGTGCCAGCAGTGAGGAGGGGGAGACCCAGTACTTC. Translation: CASSEEGETQYF.

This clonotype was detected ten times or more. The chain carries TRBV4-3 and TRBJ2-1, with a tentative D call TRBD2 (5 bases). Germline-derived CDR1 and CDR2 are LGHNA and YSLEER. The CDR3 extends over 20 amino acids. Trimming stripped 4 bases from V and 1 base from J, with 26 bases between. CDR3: CASSPELGSPVVGSYNEQFF. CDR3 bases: TGCGCCAGCAGCCCAGAACTAGGCTCCCCTGTGGTAGGTTCCTACAATGAGCAGTTCTTC.

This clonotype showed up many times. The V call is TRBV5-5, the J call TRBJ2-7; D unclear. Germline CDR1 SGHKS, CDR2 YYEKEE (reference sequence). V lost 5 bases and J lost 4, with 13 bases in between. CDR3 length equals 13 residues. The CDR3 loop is CASSFQVEYEQYF. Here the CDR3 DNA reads TGTGCCAGCAGTTTTCAGGTGGAATACGAGCAGTACTTC.

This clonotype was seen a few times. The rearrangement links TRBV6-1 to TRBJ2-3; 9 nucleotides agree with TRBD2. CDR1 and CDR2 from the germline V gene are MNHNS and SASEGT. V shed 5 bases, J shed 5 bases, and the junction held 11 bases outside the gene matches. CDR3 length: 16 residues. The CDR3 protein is CASSFPASGTGDTQYF. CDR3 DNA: TGTGCCAGCAGTTTTCCGGCTAGCGGGACGGGAGATACGCAGTATTTT.

The CDR3, as DNA: TGCAGCATCATACTTCCCGGGACAGGTCGACGGGAGCAGTACTTC. It is translated as CSIILPGTGRREQYF. The V and J genes are TRBV29-1 and TRBJ2-7, with TRBD1 matching over 8 bases. CDR3 length: 15 amino acids. V trimming: 8 bases; J trimming: 7 bases; junction bases outside the gene matches: 19. Germline V CDR1 and CDR2: SQVTM, ANQGSEA.

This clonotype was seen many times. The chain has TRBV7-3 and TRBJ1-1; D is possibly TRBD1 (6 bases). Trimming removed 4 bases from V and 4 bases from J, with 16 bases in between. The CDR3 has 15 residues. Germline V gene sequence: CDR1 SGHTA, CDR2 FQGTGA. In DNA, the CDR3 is TGTGCCAGCAGCTCCTCGGGGGGGGGCGGCACTGAAGCTTTCTTT. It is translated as CASSSSGGGGTEAFF.

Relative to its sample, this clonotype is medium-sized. The CDR3 sequence is CASSLRPQVNEQFF. The CDR3 DNA follows: TGCGCCAGCAGCTTGAGGCCACAGGTCAATGAGCAGTTCTTC. The J gene is TRBJ2-1, the V gene TRBV5-1; D might be TRBD1 (5 bases). The V end lost 1 base, the J end lost 6 bases, and 11 bases lay between the germline ends. From germline, CDR1 is SGHRS and CDR2 YFSETQ. The CDR3 is 14 amino acids.

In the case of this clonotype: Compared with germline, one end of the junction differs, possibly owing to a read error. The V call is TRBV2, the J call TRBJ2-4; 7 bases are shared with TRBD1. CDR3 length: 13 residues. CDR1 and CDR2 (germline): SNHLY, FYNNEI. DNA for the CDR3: TGTGCCAGCGGGACAGAAACCAAAAACAGTCAGTACTTC. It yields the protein CASGTETKNSQYF.

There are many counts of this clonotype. The CDR3: CSARGLAGVADTQYF. Here the CDR3 DNA reads TGCAGTGCTAGAGGCCTCGCGGGAGTTGCAGATACGCAGTATTTT. The chain carries TRBV20-1 and TRBJ2-3, with 7 bases matching TRBD2. The CDR3 sequence is 15 residues long. V dropped 1 base and J dropped 4; count of bases not matched to a gene: 8. The germline V gene has CDR1 DFQATT and CDR2 SNEGSKA (reference sequence).

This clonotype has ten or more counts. Here the CDR3 reads CSARSGLTYEQYF. DNA of the CDR3: TGCAGTGCTAGATCAGGGTTGACCTACGAGCAGTACTTC. The chain is built from TRBV20-1 and TRBJ2-7, with D tentatively TRBD1 (5 bases). The germline V and J ends were trimmed by 2 bases and 2 bases, with 10 bases remaining between them. This CDR3 has 13 residues. CDR1 is DFQATT and CDR2 is SNEGSKA in the germline V gene (reference sequence).

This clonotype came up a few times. The CDR3 sequence: CASSPPGRNPKNIQYF. The CDR3 nucleotides are TGTGCCAGCAGTCCTCCTGGGAGGAACCCCAAAAACATTCAGTACTTC. The V and J genes are TRBV28 and TRBJ2-4; tentatively, D is TRBD2 (6 bases). The CDR3 extends over 16 amino acids. CDR1 is MDHEN and CDR2 is SYDVKM in the germline V gene. With 5 bases removed from V and 2 bases from J, the gap between germline ends came to 16 bases.

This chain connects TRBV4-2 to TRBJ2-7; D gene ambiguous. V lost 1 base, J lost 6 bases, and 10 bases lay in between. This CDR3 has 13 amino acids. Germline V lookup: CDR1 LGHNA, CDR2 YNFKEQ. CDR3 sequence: CASSQALVSEQYF. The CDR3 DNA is TGTGCCAGCAGCCAAGCTCTTGTCTCCGAGCAGTACTTC.

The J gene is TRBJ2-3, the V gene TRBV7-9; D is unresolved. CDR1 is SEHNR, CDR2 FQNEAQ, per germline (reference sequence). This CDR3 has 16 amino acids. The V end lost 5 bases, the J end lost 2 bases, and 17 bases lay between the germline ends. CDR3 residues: CASSHGIQRFTDTQYF. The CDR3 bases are TGTGCCAGCAGCCACGGAATTCAGAGATTCACAGATACGCAGTATTTT.

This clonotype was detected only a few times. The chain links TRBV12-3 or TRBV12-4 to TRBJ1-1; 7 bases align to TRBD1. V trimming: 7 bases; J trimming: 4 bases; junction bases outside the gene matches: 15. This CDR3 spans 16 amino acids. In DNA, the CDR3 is TGTGCCAGCACTACCAGACAGGGCCGGGTTGGCACTGAAGCTTTCTTT. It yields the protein CASTTRQGRVGTEAFF.

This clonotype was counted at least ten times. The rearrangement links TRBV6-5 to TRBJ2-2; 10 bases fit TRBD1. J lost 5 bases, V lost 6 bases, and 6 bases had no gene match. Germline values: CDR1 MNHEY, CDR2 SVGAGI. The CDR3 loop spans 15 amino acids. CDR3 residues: CASRPGQGRTGELFF. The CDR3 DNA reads TGTGCCAGCAGACCGGGACAGGGGAGGACCGGGGAGCTGTTTTTT.

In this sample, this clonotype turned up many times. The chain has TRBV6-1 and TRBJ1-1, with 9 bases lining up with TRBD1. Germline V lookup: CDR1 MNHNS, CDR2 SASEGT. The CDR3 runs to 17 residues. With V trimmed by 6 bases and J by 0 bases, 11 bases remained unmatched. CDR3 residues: CASSISDRGDMNTEAFF. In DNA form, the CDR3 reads TGTGCCAGCAGCATCTCTGACAGGGGGGATATGAACACTGAAGCTTTCTTT.

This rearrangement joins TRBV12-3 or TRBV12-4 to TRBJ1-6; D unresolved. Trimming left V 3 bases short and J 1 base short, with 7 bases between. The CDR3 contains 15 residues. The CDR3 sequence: CASSLLGSYNSPLHF. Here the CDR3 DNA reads TGTGCCAGCAGTTTGTTGGGATCCTATAATTCACCCCTCCACTTT.

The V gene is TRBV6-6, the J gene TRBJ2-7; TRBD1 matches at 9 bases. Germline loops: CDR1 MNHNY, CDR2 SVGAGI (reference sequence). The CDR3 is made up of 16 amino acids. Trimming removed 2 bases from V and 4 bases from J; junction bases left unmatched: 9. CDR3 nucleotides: TGTGCCAGCAGTTACCAACCGGGACAGGGAATATACGAGCAGTACTTC. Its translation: CASSYQPGQGIYEQYF.

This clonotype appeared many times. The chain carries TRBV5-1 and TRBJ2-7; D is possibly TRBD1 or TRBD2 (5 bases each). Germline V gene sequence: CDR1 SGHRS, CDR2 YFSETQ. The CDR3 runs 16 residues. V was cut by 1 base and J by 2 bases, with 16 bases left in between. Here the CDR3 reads CASSLTPGRRTYEQYF. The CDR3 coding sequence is TGCGCCAGCAGCTTGACCCCGGGACGCCGGACCTACGAGCAGTACTTC.

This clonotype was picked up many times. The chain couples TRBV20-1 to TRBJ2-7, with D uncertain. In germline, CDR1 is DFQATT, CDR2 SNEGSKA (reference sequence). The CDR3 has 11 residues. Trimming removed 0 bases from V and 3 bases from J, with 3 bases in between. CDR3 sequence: CSAREYYEQYF. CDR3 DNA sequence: TGCAGTGCTAGAGAGTACTACGAGCAGTACTTC.

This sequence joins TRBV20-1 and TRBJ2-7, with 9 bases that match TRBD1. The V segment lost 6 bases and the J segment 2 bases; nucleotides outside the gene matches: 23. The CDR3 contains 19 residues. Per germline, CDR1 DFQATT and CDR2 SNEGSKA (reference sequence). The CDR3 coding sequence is TGCAGTGCCGAAAAGCTAGAGCGGGACAGGGAGGCAAGGCCCTACGAGCAGTACTTC. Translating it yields CSAEKLERDREARPYEQYF.

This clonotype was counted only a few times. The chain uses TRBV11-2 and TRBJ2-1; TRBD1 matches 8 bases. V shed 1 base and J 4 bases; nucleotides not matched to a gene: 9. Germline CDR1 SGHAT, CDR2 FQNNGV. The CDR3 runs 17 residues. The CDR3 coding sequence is TGTGCCAGCAGCTTAGTAGCTGGGACAGGCCTTTACAATGAGCAGTTCTTC. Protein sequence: CASSLVAGTGLYNEQFF.

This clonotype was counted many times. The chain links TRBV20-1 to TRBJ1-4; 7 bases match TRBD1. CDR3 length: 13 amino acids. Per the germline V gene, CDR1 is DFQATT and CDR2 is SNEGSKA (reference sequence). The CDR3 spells CGGRGAIREKLFF. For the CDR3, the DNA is TGCGGAGGCAGGGGGGCGATTCGGGAAAAACTGTTTTTT.

CDR3: CSVKTSTYLYEQYF. CDR3 DNA sequence: TGCAGCGTAAAGACTAGCACGTACCTCTACGAGCAGTACTTC. The chain uses TRBV29-1 and TRBJ2-7, with 7 bases identical to TRBD2. V lost 6 bases and J lost 3; bases outside the gene matches: 11. There are 14 residues in the CDR3. CDR1 is SQVTM, CDR2 ANQGSEA, per germline.

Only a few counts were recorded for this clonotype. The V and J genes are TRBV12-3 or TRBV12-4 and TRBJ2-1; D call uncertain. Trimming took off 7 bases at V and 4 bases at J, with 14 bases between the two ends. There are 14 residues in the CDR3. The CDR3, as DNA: TGTGCCAGCAAGGGCCCAGCCGGATACAATGAGCAGTTCTTC. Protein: CASKGPAGYNEQFF.